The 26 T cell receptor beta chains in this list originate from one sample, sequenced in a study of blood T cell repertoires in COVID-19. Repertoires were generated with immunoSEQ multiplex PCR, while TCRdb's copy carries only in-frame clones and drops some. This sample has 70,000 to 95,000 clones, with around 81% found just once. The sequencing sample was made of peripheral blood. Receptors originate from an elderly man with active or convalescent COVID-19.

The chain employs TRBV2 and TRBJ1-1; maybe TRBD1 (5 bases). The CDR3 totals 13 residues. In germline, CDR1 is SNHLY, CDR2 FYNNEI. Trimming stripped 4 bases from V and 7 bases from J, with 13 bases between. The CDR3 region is CASSVVRQGEAFF. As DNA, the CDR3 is TGTGCCAGCAGTGTAGTGCGGCAGGGTGAAGCTTTCTTT.

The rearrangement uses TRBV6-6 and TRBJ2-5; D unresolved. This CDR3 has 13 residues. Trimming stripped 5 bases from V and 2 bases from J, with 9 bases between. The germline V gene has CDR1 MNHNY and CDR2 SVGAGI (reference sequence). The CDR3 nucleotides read TGTGCCAGCAGTCGAGCGCATCAAGAGACCCAGTACTTC. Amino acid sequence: CASSRAHQETQYF.

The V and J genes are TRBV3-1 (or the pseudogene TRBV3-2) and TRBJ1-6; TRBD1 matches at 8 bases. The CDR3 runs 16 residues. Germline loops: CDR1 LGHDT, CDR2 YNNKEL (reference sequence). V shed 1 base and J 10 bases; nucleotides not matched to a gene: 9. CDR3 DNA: TGTGCCAGCAGCCAAGGCCCCGGGACAGGCTCGTCACCCCTCCACTTT. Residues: CASSQGPGTGSSPLHF.

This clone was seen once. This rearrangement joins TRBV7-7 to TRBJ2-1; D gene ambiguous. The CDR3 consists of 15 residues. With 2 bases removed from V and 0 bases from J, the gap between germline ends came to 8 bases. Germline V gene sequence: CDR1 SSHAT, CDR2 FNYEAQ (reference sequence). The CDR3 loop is CASSLSYSSYNEQFF. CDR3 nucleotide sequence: TGTGCCAGCAGCTTATCCTACTCCTCCTACAATGAGCAGTTCTTC.

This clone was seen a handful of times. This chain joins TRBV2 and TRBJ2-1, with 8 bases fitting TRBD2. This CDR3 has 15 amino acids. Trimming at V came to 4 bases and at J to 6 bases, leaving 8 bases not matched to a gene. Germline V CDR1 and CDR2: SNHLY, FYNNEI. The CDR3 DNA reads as TGTGCCAGCAGTGTGGACGCGGGGGGCTTCAATGAGCAGTTCTTC. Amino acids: CASSVDAGGFNEQFF.

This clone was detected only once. For the CDR3, the DNA is TGTGCCAGTAGTATCTTTACCTATAATTCACCCCTCCACTTT. It encodes CASSIFTYNSPLHF. The chain joins TRBV19 to TRBJ1-6; D remains unclear. The CDR3 spans 14 residues. The germline gives CDR1 LNHDA, CDR2 SQIVND (reference sequence). Trimming took 3 bases from V and 2 from J, leaving 5 bases between them.

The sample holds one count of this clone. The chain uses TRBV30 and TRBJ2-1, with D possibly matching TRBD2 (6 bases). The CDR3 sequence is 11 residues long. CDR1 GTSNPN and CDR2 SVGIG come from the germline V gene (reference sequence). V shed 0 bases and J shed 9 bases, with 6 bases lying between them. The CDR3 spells CAWSVGGEQFF. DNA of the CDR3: TGTGCCTGGAGTGTGGGGGGTGAGCAGTTCTTC.

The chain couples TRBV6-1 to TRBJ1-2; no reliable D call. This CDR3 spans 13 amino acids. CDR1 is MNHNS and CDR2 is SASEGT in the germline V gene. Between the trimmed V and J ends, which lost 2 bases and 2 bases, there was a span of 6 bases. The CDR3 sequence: CASSETVNYGYTF. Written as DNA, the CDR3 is TGTGCCAGCAGTGAAACAGTAAACTATGGCTACACCTTC.

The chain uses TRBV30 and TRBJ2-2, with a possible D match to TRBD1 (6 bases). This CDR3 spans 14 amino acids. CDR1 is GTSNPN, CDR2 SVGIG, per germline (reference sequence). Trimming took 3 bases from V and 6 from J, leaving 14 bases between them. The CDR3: CAWRGQRASGELFF. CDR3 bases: TGTGCCTGGAGGGGACAAAGGGCATCCGGGGAGCTGTTTTTT.

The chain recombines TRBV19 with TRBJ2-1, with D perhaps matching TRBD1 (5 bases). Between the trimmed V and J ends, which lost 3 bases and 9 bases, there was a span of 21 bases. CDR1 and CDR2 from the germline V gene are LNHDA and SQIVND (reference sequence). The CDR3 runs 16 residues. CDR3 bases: TGTGCCAGTAGTATCATTTCCGGCAAAGGGGAAGGTGAGCAGTTCTTC. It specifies CASSIISGKGEGEQFF.

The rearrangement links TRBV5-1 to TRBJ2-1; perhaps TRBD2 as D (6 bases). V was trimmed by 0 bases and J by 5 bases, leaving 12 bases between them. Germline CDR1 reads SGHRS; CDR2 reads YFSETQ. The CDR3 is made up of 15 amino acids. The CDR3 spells CASSLVASENNEQFF. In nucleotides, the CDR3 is TGCGCCAGCAGCTTGGTGGCTAGCGAAAACAATGAGCAGTTCTTC.

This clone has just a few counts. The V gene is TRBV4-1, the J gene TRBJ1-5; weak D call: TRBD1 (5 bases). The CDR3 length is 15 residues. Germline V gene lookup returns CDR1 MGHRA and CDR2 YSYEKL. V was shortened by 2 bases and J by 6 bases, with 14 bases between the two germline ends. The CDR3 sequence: CASSQIREVSQPQHF. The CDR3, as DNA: TGCGCCAGCAGCCAAATCAGGGAGGTTAGTCAGCCCCAGCATTTT.

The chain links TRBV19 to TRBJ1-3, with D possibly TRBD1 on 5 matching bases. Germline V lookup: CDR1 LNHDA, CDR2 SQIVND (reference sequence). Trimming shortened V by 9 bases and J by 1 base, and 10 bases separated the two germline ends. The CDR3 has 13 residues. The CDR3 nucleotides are TGTGCCAGCGCAAAGGGGTCTGGAAACACCATATATTTT. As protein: CASAKGSGNTIYF.

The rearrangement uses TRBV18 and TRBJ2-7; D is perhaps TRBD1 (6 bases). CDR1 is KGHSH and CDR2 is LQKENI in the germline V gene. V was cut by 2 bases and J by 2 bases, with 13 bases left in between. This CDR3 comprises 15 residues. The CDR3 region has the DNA TGTGCCAGCTCACCAGGTACAGGGCCCCCCTACGAGCAGTACGTC. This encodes CASSPGTGPPYEQYV.

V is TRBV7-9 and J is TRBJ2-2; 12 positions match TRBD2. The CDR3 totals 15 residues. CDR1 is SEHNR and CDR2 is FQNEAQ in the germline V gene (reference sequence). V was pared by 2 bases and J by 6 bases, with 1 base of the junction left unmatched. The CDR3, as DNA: TGTGCCAGCAGCTTACGACTAGCGGGGGCCGGGGAGCTGTTTTTT. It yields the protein CASSLRLAGAGELFF.

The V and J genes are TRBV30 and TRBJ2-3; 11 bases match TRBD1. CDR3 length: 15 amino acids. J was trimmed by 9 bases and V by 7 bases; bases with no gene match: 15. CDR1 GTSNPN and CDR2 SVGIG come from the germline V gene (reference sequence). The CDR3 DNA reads TGTGCCTCCTGGACAGGGGGCCACCCTGGAGTCACGCAGTATTTT. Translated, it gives CASWTGGHPGVTQYF.

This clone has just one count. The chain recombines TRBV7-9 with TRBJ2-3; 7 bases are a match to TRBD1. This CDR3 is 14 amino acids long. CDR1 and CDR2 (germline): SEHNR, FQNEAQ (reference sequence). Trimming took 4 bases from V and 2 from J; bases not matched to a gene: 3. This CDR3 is CASSSQGYTDTQYF. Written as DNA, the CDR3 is TGTGCCAGCAGCTCACAGGGGTACACAGATACGCAGTATTTT.

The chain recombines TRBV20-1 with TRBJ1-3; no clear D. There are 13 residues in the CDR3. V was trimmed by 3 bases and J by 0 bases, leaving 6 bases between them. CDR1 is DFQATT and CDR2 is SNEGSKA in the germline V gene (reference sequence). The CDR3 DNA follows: TGCAGTGCTAGTGAGGCCTCTGGAAACACCATATATTTT. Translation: CSASEASGNTIYF.

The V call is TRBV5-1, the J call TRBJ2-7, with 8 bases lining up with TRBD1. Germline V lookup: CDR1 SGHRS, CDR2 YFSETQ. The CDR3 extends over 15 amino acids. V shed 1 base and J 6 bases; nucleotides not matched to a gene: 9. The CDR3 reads CASSLIGQGASEQYV. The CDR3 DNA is TGCGCCAGCAGCTTGATTGGGCAGGGGGCGAGCGAGCAGTACGTC.

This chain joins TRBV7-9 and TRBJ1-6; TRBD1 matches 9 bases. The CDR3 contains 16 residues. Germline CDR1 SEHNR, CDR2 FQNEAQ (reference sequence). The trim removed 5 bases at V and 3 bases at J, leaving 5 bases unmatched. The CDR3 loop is CASSQGTGFYNSPLHF. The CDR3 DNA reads TGTGCCAGCAGCCAAGGGACAGGGTTCTATAATTCACCCCTCCACTTT.

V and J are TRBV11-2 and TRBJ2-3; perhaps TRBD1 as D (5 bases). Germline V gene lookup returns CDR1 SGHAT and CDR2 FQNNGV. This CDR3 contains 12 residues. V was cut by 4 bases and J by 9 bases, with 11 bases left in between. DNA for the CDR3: TGTGCCAGCAGCTGGGTGCAGGGAACGCAGTATTTT. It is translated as CASSWVQGTQYF. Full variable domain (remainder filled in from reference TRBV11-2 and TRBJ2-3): EAGVAQSPRYKIIEKRQSVAFWCNPISGHATLYWYQQILGQGPKLLIQFQNNGVVDDSQLPKDRFSAERLKGVDSTLKIQPAKLEDSAVYLCASSWVQGTQYFGPGTRLTVL.

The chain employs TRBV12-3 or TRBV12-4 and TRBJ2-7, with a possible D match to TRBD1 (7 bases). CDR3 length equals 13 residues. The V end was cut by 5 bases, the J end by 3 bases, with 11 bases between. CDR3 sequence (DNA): TGTGCCAGCAGTGCCAGGGGGGTCTACGAGCAGTACGTC. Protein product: CASSARGVYEQYV.

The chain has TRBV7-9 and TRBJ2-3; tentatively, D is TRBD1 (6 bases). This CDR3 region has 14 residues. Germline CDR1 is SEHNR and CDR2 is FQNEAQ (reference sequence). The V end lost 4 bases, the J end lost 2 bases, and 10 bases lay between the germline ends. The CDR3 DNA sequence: TGTGCCAGCAGCTCCAGGGGAAACACAGATACGCAGTATTTT. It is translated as CASSSRGNTDTQYF.

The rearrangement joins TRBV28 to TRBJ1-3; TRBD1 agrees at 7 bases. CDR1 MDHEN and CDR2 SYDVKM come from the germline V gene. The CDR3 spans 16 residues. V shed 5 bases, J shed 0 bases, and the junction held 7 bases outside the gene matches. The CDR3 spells CASSPTGVSSGNTIYF. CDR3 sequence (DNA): TGTGCCAGCAGTCCCACAGGGGTCAGCTCTGGAAACACCATATATTTT.

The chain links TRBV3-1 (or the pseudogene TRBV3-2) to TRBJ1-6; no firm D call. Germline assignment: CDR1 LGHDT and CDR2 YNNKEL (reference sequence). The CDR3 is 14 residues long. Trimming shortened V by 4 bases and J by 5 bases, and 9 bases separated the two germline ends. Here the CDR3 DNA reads TGTGCCAGCAGCCGCGGGATGAATAATTCACCCCTCCACTTT. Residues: CASSRGMNNSPLHF.

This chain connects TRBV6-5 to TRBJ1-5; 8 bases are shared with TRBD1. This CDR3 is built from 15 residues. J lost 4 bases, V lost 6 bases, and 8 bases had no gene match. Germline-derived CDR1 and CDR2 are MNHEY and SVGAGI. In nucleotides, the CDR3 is TGTGCCAGCAGCAAACAGGGGGGATTTAATCAGCCCCAGCATTTT. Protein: CASSKQGGFNQPQHF.